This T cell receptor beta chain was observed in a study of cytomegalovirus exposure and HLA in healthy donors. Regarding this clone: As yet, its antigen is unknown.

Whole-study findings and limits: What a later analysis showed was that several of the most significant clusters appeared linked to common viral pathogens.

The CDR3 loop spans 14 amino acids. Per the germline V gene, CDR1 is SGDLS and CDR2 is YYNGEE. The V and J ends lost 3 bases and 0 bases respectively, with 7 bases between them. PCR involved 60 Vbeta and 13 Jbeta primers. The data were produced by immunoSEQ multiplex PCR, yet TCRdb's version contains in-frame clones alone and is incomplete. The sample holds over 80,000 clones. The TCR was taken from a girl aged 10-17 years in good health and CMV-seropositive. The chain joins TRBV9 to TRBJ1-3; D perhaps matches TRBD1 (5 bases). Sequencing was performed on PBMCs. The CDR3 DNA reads TGTGCCAGCAGCGACGGGGGCTCTGGAAACACCATATATTTT. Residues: CASSDGGSGNTIYF.